A single sample gave rise to the 14 T cell receptor beta chains below, sequenced in a study of blood T cells in healthy people across ages. Through a sample-barcoded 5' primer and a J-beta primer mix, a second PCR was run for roughly 6 to 11 cycles. TCRdb redid the calling of the 5' RACE reads with MiXCR, one entry per CDR3 protein. The data hold under 2 million distinct CDR3 sequences, with almost 35% observed a single time. Sequencing was performed on blood. Receptors originate from a woman in her twenties or thirties in good health.

The chain is built from TRBV4-1 and TRBJ2-3; no clear D. The CDR3 consists of 16 residues. Germline-derived CDR1 and CDR2 are MGHRA and YSYEKL. Trimming removed 0 bases at V and 3 bases at J, with 13 bases between. CDR3 bases: TGCGCCAGCAGCCAAGAAATGAGAGGTCAAACAGATACGCAGTATTTT. The encoded protein is CASSQEMRGQTDTQYF.

The DNA of the CDR3 is TGTGCCAGCAGCTTAGGCCCCCGGGGGAGTTCCCTTACAGATACGCAGTATTTT. It encodes CASSLGPRGSSLTDTQYF. This sequence joins TRBV7-2 and TRBJ2-3, with D possibly matching TRBD2 (6 bases). The CDR3 spans 18 residues. Germline lookup yields CDR1 SGHTA and CDR2 FQGNSA. V gave up 1 base and J gave up 3 bases, with 20 bases separating them.

This clonotype was seen only a few times. CDR3 DNA: TGTGCCAGCAGTAGGACGAGGGACGGAACCTACGAGCAGTACTTC. This translates into CASSRTRDGTYEQYF. The chain joins TRBV27 to TRBJ2-7, with D tentatively TRBD1 or TRBD2 (5 bases each). The germline CDR1 and CDR2 sequences are MNHEY and SMNVEV (reference sequence). CDR3 length: 15 amino acids. Deletions cut 5 bases from V and 2 bases from J, with 16 bases between.

The chain couples TRBV4-1 to TRBJ1-5; D call uncertain. Germline CDR1 MGHRA, CDR2 YSYEKL. The V gene lost 0 bases and the J gene lost 2 bases, with 11 bases spanning the gap. This CDR3 contains 16 residues. CDR3 nucleotide sequence: TGCGCCAGCAGCCAAGATTCGGCAGGCCGCAATCAGCCCCAGCATTTT. This gives the protein CASSQDSAGRNQPQHF.

The genes are TRBV9 and TRBJ2-5, with 9 bases matching TRBD2. TRBJ2-7 matches the DNA end more closely, so the J call is doubtful. The CDR3 extends over 14 amino acids. The germline gives CDR1 SGDLS, CDR2 YYNGEE. CDR3 residues: CASSGGVAGVEQYF. The CDR3 DNA reads as TGTGCCAGCAGCGGGGGGGTAGCGGGAGTCGAGCAGTACTTC.

This clonotype occurred a few times. V gene TRBV29-1 combines with J gene TRBJ1-1, with unresolved D. There are 14 residues in the CDR3. From germline, CDR1 is SQVTM and CDR2 ANQGSEA. Trimming took off 6 bases at V and 1 base at J, with 15 bases between the two ends. In DNA form, the CDR3 reads TGCAGCGTAAAGGGTTTTAACCCGAACACTGAAGCTTTCTTT. Protein: CSVKGFNPNTEAFF.

The chain is built from TRBV7-3 and TRBJ1-2; 8 positions match TRBD1. The V gene end was trimmed by 6 bases and the J gene end by 2 bases; junction bases not matched to a gene: 5. The CDR3 consists of 14 residues. Germline V gene lookup returns CDR1 SGHTA and CDR2 FQGTGA. The CDR3 bases are TGTGCCAGCAGGTCCAACAGGGGGAACTATGGCTACACCTTC. Residues: CASRSNRGNYGYTF.

This clonotype has just a few counts. This chain joins TRBV12-3 or TRBV12-4 and TRBJ1-6, with TRBD1 as a possible D gene (6 bases). CDR3 size: 13 residues. V lost 6 bases and J 13 bases, leaving 16 bases between the germline ends. The CDR3 DNA is TGTGCCAGCAGCCCCAACCCGGGACATCCCCTCCACTTT. Its protein is CASSPNPGHPLHF.

This clonotype has more than one count but fewer than ten. The chain couples TRBV29-1 to TRBJ2-3, with D perhaps matching TRBD2 (5 bases). The CDR3 is made up of 14 amino acids. Germline V gene lookup returns CDR1 SQVTM and CDR2 ANQGSEA. V gave up 7 bases and J gave up 3 bases, with 17 bases separating them. The CDR3 sequence is CSAGLLARTDTQYF. In DNA, the CDR3 is TGCAGCGCAGGACTTTTAGCCAGAACAGATACGCAGTATTTT.

This clonotype was observed a handful of times. The chain links TRBV29-1 to TRBJ2-7; D is perhaps TRBD1 or TRBD2 (5 bases each). CDR1 is SQVTM and CDR2 is ANQGSEA in the germline V gene. Trimming took off 4 bases at V and 5 bases at J, with 12 bases between the two ends. The CDR3 runs 12 residues. The DNA for the CDR3 is TGCAGCGTTGGAGGGGCTTTAAACGAGCAGTACTTC. It translates to CSVGGALNEQYF.

V gene TRBV11-2 combines with J gene TRBJ1-4; D ambiguous. The germline V and J ends were trimmed by 4 bases and 3 bases, with 15 bases remaining between them. The CDR3 is 16 amino acids. Germline lookup yields CDR1 SGHAT and CDR2 FQNNGV. The CDR3, as DNA: TGTGCCAGCAGCTCCGGGTCCAATTTTCCTAATGAAAAACTGTTTTTT. This codes for CASSSGSNFPNEKLFF.

The chain has TRBV9 and TRBJ2-1; D tentatively reads TRBD1 or TRBD2 (5 bases each). The CDR3 consists of 14 residues. Germline CDR1 and CDR2: SGDLS and YYNGEE. Trimming took 4 bases from V and 7 from J, leaving 15 bases between them. CDR3 coding DNA: TGTGCCAGCAGCTCCGAGTGGGGGTGGAATGAGCAGTTCTTC. It yields the protein CASSSEWGWNEQFF.

The J gene is TRBJ1-5, the V gene TRBV18; 7 nucleotides match TRBD1. V trimming: 2 bases; J trimming: 6 bases; junction bases outside the gene matches: 7. Looked up from germline, CDR1 is KGHSH and CDR2 is LQKENI. The CDR3 contains 15 residues. Here the CDR3 DNA reads TGTGCCAGCTCACCATCCGACAGGGAGACTCAGCCCCAGCATTTT. This sequence encodes CASSPSDRETQPQHF.

This clonotype was seen only a few times. This chain links TRBV20-1 with TRBJ2-7; D assignment may be TRBD1 or TRBD2 (6 bases each). Germline CDR1 is DFQATT and CDR2 is SNEGSKA (reference sequence). The germline V and J ends were trimmed by 1 base and 4 bases, with 20 bases remaining between them. The CDR3 contains 16 residues. The CDR3 region is CSARGKGGIEGYEQYF. In nucleotides, the CDR3 is TGCAGTGCTAGAGGCAAAGGGGGGATCGAGGGGTACGAGCAGTACTTC.